The rows below give T cell receptor beta chains drawn from one sample of a study of T-cell reconstitution after alpha-beta-depleted transplantation in children. TCRdb itself ran the PCR reads through MiXCR, one entry per CDR3 protein. The sample holds nearly 400,000 distinct CDR3 sequences, roughly 20% seen once. The sequencing here drew on PBMCs from the stem cell graft donor, taken from the stem cell graft. The receptors here all came from a human donor who donated a stem cell graft to a child with acute myeloid leukemia. Each CDR3 is given with its conserved first and last residue. D genes are given only for firm matches. Part of the rows lack a size; the others show once, few, many or a class for expanded clones.

cdr3_aa: CASSLYPGQGIQPQHF
cdr3_nt: TGTGCCAGCTCACTGTACCCGGGACAGGGTATTCAGCCCCAGCATTTT
d_call: TRBD1
cdr3_length: 16
clone_size: once
j_call: TRBJ1-5
v_call: TRBV18

cdr3_aa: CSATGRAPLSNEKLFF
cdr3_nt: TGCAGTGCTACAGGGAGGGCTCCCTTGAGTAATGAAAAACTGTTTTTT
d_call: -
cdr3_length: 16
clone_size: few
j_call: TRBJ1-4
v_call: TRBV20-1

cdr3_aa: CSVWDSPYEQYF
cdr3_nt: TGCAGCGTTTGGGACAGCCCCTACGAGCAGTACTTC
d_call: TRBD1
cdr3_length: 12
clone_size: many
j_call: TRBJ2-7
v_call: TRBV29-1

cdr3_aa: CASGVAGINEQFF
cdr3_nt: TGTGCCAGCGGGGTAGCGGGCATTAATGAGCAGTTCTTC
d_call: TRBD2
cdr3_length: 13
clone_size: -
j_call: TRBJ2-1
v_call: TRBV12-3/TRBV12-4

cdr3_aa: CSVGGGPGETQYF
cdr3_nt: TGCAGCGTTGGAGGAGGGCCTGGTGAGACCCAGTACTTC
d_call: -
cdr3_length: 13
clone_size: many
j_call: TRBJ2-5
v_call: TRBV29-1

cdr3_aa: CASSLRPGLDNEQFF
cdr3_nt: TGCGCCAGCAGCTTGCGACCGGGACTTGACAATGAGCAGTTCTTC
d_call: -
cdr3_length: 15
clone_size: many
j_call: TRBJ2-1
v_call: TRBV5-1

cdr3_aa: CASPWGTPQETQYF
cdr3_nt: TGTGCCAGCCCCTGGGGGACACCTCAAGAGACCCAGTACTTC
d_call: -
cdr3_length: 14
clone_size: -
j_call: TRBJ2-5
v_call: TRBV7-8

cdr3_aa: CSVEEGTGTEAFF
cdr3_nt: TGCAGCGTTGAAGAGGGGACAGGGACTGAAGCTTTCTTT
d_call: TRBD1
cdr3_length: 13
clone_size: many
j_call: TRBJ1-1
v_call: TRBV29-1

cdr3_aa: CASSQVSGAISYGYTF
cdr3_nt: TGTGCCAGCAGCCAAGTTTCCGGGGCAATAAGCTATGGCTACACCTTC
d_call: -
cdr3_length: 16
clone_size: few
j_call: TRBJ1-2
v_call: TRBV4-2

cdr3_aa: CASSPGTRGGKDEQFF
cdr3_nt: TGTGCCAGCTCGCCCGGGACTAGGGGAGGGAAGGATGAGCAGTTCTTC
d_call: TRBD2
cdr3_length: 16
clone_size: many
j_call: TRBJ2-1
v_call: TRBV18

cdr3_aa: CAGRSANTQYF
cdr3_nt: TGTGCCGGACGAAGTGCGAATACGCAGTATTTT
d_call: -
cdr3_length: 11
clone_size: -
j_call: TRBJ2-3
v_call: TRBV2

cdr3_aa: CASSQDIGGFKETQYF
cdr3_nt: TGTGCCAGCAGCCAAGATATCGGGGGTTTTAAAGAGACCCAGTACTTC
d_call: -
cdr3_length: 16
clone_size: -
j_call: TRBJ2-5
v_call: TRBV4-2

cdr3_aa: CSALPGTRYNEQFF
cdr3_nt: TGCAGTGCTCTTCCCGGGACTAGGTACAATGAGCAGTTCTTC
d_call: TRBD2
cdr3_length: 14
clone_size: few
j_call: TRBJ2-1
v_call: TRBV20-1

cdr3_aa: CASSQDLRTVNTEAFF
cdr3_nt: TGCGCCAGCAGCCAAGATCTAAGGACAGTTAACACTGAAGCTTTCTTT
d_call: -
cdr3_length: 16
clone_size: -
j_call: TRBJ1-1
v_call: TRBV4-1

cdr3_aa: CSARDPQWAGANVLTF
cdr3_nt: TGCAGTGCTAGAGATCCCCAATGGGCGGGGGCCAACGTCCTGACTTTC
d_call: -
cdr3_length: 16
clone_size: few
j_call: TRBJ2-6
v_call: TRBV20-1

cdr3_aa: CASRGEPRTDTQYF
cdr3_nt: TGTGCCAGCAGAGGGGAGCCCCGCACAGATACGCAGTATTTT
d_call: -
cdr3_length: 14
clone_size: many
j_call: TRBJ2-3
v_call: TRBV6-2/TRBV6-3

cdr3_aa: CASSDGTEGAQYF
cdr3_nt: TGTGCCAGCAGTGACGGGACTGAAGGGGCCCAGTACTTC
d_call: -
cdr3_length: 13
clone_size: -
j_call: TRBJ2-5
v_call: TRBV25-1

cdr3_aa: CASRSARQGATTDTQYF
cdr3_nt: TGTGCCTCCCGCTCCGCCCGACAGGGGGCAACGACAGATACGCAGTATTTT
d_call: TRBD1
cdr3_length: 17
clone_size: -
j_call: TRBJ2-3
v_call: TRBV10-3

cdr3_aa: CATSSLGGTGRVNSPLHF
cdr3_nt: TGTGCCACCAGCAGCTTAGGGGGGACAGGGCGTGTTAATTCACCCCTCCACTTT
d_call: TRBD1
cdr3_length: 18
clone_size: -
j_call: TRBJ1-6
v_call: TRBV15

cdr3_aa: CASSLGVGGLATEAFF
cdr3_nt: TGTGCCAGCAGCTTAGGTGTGGGGGGGCTGGCAACTGAAGCTTTCTTT
d_call: -
cdr3_length: 16
clone_size: few
j_call: TRBJ1-1
v_call: TRBV7-8

cdr3_aa: CASSAGGNYEQYF
cdr3_nt: TGTGCCAGCAGCGCTGGTGGAAACTACGAGCAGTACTTC
d_call: -
cdr3_length: 13
clone_size: few
j_call: TRBJ2-7
v_call: TRBV9

cdr3_aa: CASSLGRTTRTDTQYF
cdr3_nt: TGCGCCAGCAGCTTGGGCCGCACGACACGAACAGATACGCAGTATTTT
d_call: -
cdr3_length: 16
clone_size: few
j_call: TRBJ2-3
v_call: TRBV5-1

cdr3_aa: CASRQTGDTQYF
cdr3_nt: TGTGCCAGCAGGCAGACAGGAGATACGCAGTATTTT
d_call: -
cdr3_length: 12
clone_size: -
j_call: TRBJ2-3
v_call: TRBV2

cdr3_aa: CSGSRGLSYNEQFF
cdr3_nt: TGCAGCGGCTCAAGGGGGCTCTCCTACAATGAGCAGTTCTTC
d_call: TRBD1
cdr3_length: 14
clone_size: many
j_call: TRBJ2-1
v_call: TRBV29-1

cdr3_aa: CSAPGQGGGETQYF
cdr3_nt: TGCAGTGCTCCAGGACAGGGTGGTGGAGAGACCCAGTACTTC
d_call: TRBD1
cdr3_length: 14
clone_size: few
j_call: TRBJ2-5
v_call: TRBV20-1

cdr3_aa: CASSIAGVTEQFF
cdr3_nt: TGTGCCAGCAGCATAGCGGGAGTTACTGAGCAGTTCTTC
d_call: TRBD2
cdr3_length: 13
clone_size: -
j_call: TRBJ2-1
v_call: TRBV5-6

cdr3_aa: CASSPRQGDTEAFF
cdr3_nt: TGTGCCAGCAGCCCTAGGCAGGGTGACACTGAAGCTTTCTTT
d_call: -
cdr3_length: 14
clone_size: few
j_call: TRBJ1-1
v_call: TRBV7-9

cdr3_aa: CSARSTSEINNEQFF
cdr3_nt: TGCAGTGCTAGATCGACTAGCGAAATAAACAATGAGCAGTTCTTC
d_call: TRBD2
cdr3_length: 15
clone_size: few
j_call: TRBJ2-1
v_call: TRBV20-1

cdr3_aa: CSVEGSPGGYSYEQYF
cdr3_nt: TGCAGCGTTGAAGGGAGCCCAGGGGGCTACTCCTACGAGCAGTACTTC
d_call: TRBD1
cdr3_length: 16
clone_size: few
j_call: TRBJ2-7
v_call: TRBV29-1

cdr3_aa: CASSQDFLQRPYQETQYF
cdr3_nt: TGCGCCAGCAGCCAAGATTTCTTGCAGCGCCCGTACCAAGAGACCCAGTACTTC
d_call: -
cdr3_length: 18
clone_size: -
j_call: TRBJ2-5
v_call: TRBV4-3

cdr3_aa: CASSVGVNSPLHF
cdr3_nt: TGTGCCAGCAGCGTCGGGGTGAATTCACCCCTCCACTTT
d_call: -
cdr3_length: 13
clone_size: few
j_call: TRBJ1-6
v_call: TRBV7-2

cdr3_aa: CATSDHGTSGPYNEQFF
cdr3_nt: TGTGCCACCAGTGACCACGGGACTAGCGGCCCCTACAATGAGCAGTTCTTC
d_call: TRBD2
cdr3_length: 17
clone_size: many
j_call: TRBJ2-1
v_call: TRBV24-1

cdr3_aa: CSVEDRRGTDRRETQYF
cdr3_nt: TGCAGCGTTGAAGATCGCCGTGGTACGGACCGACGAGAGACCCAGTACTTC
d_call: -
cdr3_length: 17
clone_size: many
j_call: TRBJ2-5
v_call: TRBV29-1

cdr3_aa: CSVFRRGYSNYGYTF
cdr3_nt: TGCAGCGTTTTCCGCAGGGGTTATTCTAACTATGGCTACACCTTC
d_call: -
cdr3_length: 15
clone_size: few
j_call: TRBJ1-2
v_call: TRBV29-1

cdr3_aa: CASSENKNQPQHF
cdr3_nt: TGTGCCAGCAGTGAGAATAAAAATCAGCCCCAGCATTTT
d_call: -
cdr3_length: 13
clone_size: few
j_call: TRBJ1-5
v_call: TRBV6-1

cdr3_aa: CASSYISDANYGYTF
cdr3_nt: TGTGCCAGCAGTTACATCAGTGATGCTAACTATGGCTACACCTTC
d_call: -
cdr3_length: 15
clone_size: few
j_call: TRBJ1-2
v_call: TRBV6-5

cdr3_aa: CASSLGQGVVNEQFF
cdr3_nt: TGTGCCAGCAGCTTAGGACAGGGGGTTGTCAATGAGCAGTTCTTC
d_call: TRBD1
cdr3_length: 15
clone_size: -
j_call: TRBJ2-1
v_call: TRBV7-8

cdr3_aa: CASSESPHSPSGSSYNEQFF
cdr3_nt: TGTGCCAGCAGTGAATCCCCCCACTCCCCTAGCGGGAGCTCCTACAATGAGCAGTTCTTC
d_call: TRBD2
cdr3_length: 20
clone_size: few
j_call: TRBJ2-1
v_call: TRBV25-1

cdr3_aa: CASSKEAHSANFEQYF
cdr3_nt: TGCGCCAGCAGCAAAGAAGCGCATTCGGCCAATTTCGAGCAGTACTTC
d_call: -
cdr3_length: 16
clone_size: medium-sized
j_call: TRBJ2-7
v_call: TRBV5-1

cdr3_aa: CASSQFSDYEQYF
cdr3_nt: TGCGCCAGCAGCCAATTCAGCGACTACGAGCAGTACTTC
d_call: -
cdr3_length: 13
clone_size: -
j_call: TRBJ2-7
v_call: TRBV4-1

cdr3_aa: CASSQDVGSSGELFF
cdr3_nt: TGTGCCAGCAGCCAAGACGTTGGTAGTTCCGGGGAGCTGTTTTTT
d_call: -
cdr3_length: 15
clone_size: -
j_call: TRBJ2-2
v_call: TRBV4-2

cdr3_aa: CASSYGTPSATGELFF
cdr3_nt: TGTGCCAGCAGCTACGGGACCCCCTCGGCCACCGGGGAGCTGTTTTTT
d_call: -
cdr3_length: 16
clone_size: many
j_call: TRBJ2-2
v_call: TRBV12-3/TRBV12-4